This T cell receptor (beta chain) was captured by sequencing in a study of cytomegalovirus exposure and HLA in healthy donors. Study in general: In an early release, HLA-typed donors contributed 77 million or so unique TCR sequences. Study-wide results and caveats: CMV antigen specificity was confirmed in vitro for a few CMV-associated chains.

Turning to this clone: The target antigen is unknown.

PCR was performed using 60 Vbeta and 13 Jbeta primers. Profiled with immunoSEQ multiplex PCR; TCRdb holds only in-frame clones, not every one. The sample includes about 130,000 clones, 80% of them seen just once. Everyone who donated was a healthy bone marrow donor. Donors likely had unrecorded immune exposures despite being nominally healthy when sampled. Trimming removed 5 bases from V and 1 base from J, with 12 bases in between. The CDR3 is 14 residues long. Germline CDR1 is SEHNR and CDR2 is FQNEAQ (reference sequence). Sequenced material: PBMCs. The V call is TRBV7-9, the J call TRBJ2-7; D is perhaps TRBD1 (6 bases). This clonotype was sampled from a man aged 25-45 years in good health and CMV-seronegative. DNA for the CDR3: TGTGCCAGCAGCCCCACAGGGAGTTCCTACGAGCAGTACTTC. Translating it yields CASSPTGSSYEQYF.